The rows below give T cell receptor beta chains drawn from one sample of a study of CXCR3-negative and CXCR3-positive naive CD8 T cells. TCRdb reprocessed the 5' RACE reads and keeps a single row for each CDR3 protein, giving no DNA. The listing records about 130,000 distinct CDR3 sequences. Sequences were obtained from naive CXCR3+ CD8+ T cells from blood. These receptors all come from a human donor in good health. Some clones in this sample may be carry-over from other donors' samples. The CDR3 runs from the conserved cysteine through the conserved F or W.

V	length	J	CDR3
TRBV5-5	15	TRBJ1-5	CASSVGTASNQPQHF
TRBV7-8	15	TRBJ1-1	CASSWTGGAGTEAFF
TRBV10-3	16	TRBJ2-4	CAISDPSGGPINIQYF
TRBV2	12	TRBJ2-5	CASSDEQETQYF
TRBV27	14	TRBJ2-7	CASSLTPQGYEQYF
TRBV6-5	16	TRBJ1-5	CASSYYSLYPNQPQHF
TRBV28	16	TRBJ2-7	CASGGLAGWISYEQYF
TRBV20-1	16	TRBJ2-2	CSARDPWRENTGELFF
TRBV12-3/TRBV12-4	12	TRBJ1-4	CASRSNQEKLFF
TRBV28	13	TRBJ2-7	CASSLVRFYEQYF
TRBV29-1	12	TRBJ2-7	CSARGSSYEQYF
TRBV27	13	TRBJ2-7	CASSSGLVYEQYF
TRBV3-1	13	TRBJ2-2	CASSQGSIGELFF
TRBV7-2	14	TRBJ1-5	CASRPGGGGQPQHF